This T cell receptor (beta chain) derives from a study of Ad26.COV2.S vaccination and SARS-CoV-2 variants. Across the whole study: Dosing was one shot or two shots 56 days apart.

This CDR3 is 10 amino acids long. TCRdb keeps only in-frame clones here, not all; method: immunoSEQ multiplex PCR. The data hold some 420,000 clones, with more than 75% observed a single time. Treatment specified: roughly 20 received Ad26.COV2.S at low or high dose, single or two shots; about 5 received placebo; per-sample allocation not given. It was on day 63 after the first vaccine or placebo injection that samples were taken. Recruitment in Boston yielded a donor of adult age, 18-55 years. The sequence derives from a person aged 18-60 years who received the Ad26.COV2.S COVID-19 vaccine or a placebo. The chain has TRBV21-1 and TRBJ1-2. TRBV21-1 is assigned pseudogene status. The sequencing here drew on peripheral blood, taken in a trial of Ad26.COV2.S vaccine versus placebo. Here the CDR3 reads CASINYGYTF. The DNA of the CDR3 is TGTGCCAGCATTAACTATGGCTACACCTTC.